This note documents a single T cell receptor (beta chain) sequence. Its antigen is unknown. The data belong to a study of shared clonotypes between healthy human individuals. General study points: The naive CD4 repertoires of a few donors were compared, and approximately 5% of clonotypes were shared.

TCRdb's table, derived via immunoSEQ multiplex PCR, lists solely in-frame clones and lacks some. The data show a few hundred thousand clones, around 96% seen once. Germline loops: CDR1 LNHDA, CDR2 SQIVND (reference sequence). V was pared by 6 bases and J by 2 bases, with 16 bases between. There are 15 residues in the CDR3. The sample taken for sequencing was memory CD8+ T cells sorted from blood. Described subset: CD45RO+ cells pooled with CCR7-negative TemRA cells. The clonotype was recovered from a man younger than 45 in good health. The chain couples TRBV19 to TRBJ2-5, with a possible D match to TRBD2 (7 bases). In DNA, the CDR3 is TGTGCCAGTAGCCCCATTAGGGGGGGGCAAGAGACCCAGTACTTC. As protein: CASSPIRGGQETQYF.